This T cell receptor beta chain emerged from a study of neurological immune-mediated disorders. By 5'RACE with 10-nucleotide random UMIs, the cDNA was made. TCRdb redid the calling of the 5' RACE reads with MiXCR, one entry per CDR3 protein. Of about 89,000 distinct CDR3 sequences in the sample, 2.5% to 3% were seen once. Germline assignment: CDR1 SEHNR and CDR2 FQNEAQ (reference sequence). Trimming left V 11 bases short and J 8 bases short, with 9 bases between. This CDR3 has 9 residues. The unsorted libraries were prepared from 2 million PBMCs (stored at -80 C). Broader study findings: Because no CDR3 amino acid sequences were shared across subjects by expanded clones, private repertoires were suggested in all groups. When the repertoires were grouped phylogenetically, those of 18 of the 34 multiple sclerosis patients came together in a single cluster of related CDR3 sequences, which points to a possible repertoire-level signature.

This clonotype has ten or more counts. Its antigen is currently unknown. The V call is TRBV7-9, the J call TRBJ1-2; no definite D call. This receptor was taken from a woman in her 30s with multiple sclerosis. Specimen: PBMCs. CDR3: CAGVYGYTF. The CDR3 DNA follows: TGTGCCGGGGTTTACGGCTACACCTTC.